These 19 T cell receptor beta chains were all obtained from the same sample, sequenced in a study of cytomegalovirus exposure and HLA in healthy donors. PCR was performed using 60 Vbeta and 13 Jbeta primers. Assay used: immunoSEQ multiplex PCR; TCRdb lists only in-frame clones, some missing. Of about 180,000 clones listed, around 80% are singletons. Source material: PBMCs. These receptors all stem from a man in his forties or fifties in good health and CMV-seronegative.

The chain combines TRBV18 with TRBJ1-5; possible D gene TRBD1, 6 bases. Germline V gene lookup returns CDR1 KGHSH and CDR2 LQKENI. The CDR3 contains 15 residues. Trimming stripped 2 bases from V and 2 bases from J, with 10 bases between. The CDR3 protein is CASSPSQGGNQPQHF. The CDR3 DNA reads as TGTGCCAGCTCACCATCACAGGGAGGCAATCAGCCCCAGCATTTT.

In this sample, this clone turned up a few times. This chain uses TRBV27 with TRBJ2-2; 8 positions agree with TRBD1. V lost 5 bases and J lost 2; bases outside the gene matches: 10. CDR1 and CDR2 from the germline V gene are MNHEY and SMNVEV (reference sequence). The CDR3 runs 17 residues. CDR3 region: CASSLLQTGVNTGELFF. The CDR3 DNA reads as TGTGCCAGCAGTCTCCTCCAGACAGGGGTAAACACCGGGGAGCTGTTTTTT.

The V and J genes are TRBV29-1 and TRBJ1-4; 7 bases match TRBD1. The CDR3 totals 13 residues. The trim removed 5 bases at V and 8 bases at J, leaving 8 bases unmatched. Germline CDR1 is SQVTM and CDR2 is ANQGSEA. The CDR3 spells CSVLQGIEEKLFF. DNA of the CDR3: TGCAGCGTTCTACAGGGGATAGAGGAAAAACTGTTTTTT.

The chain is built from TRBV19 and TRBJ2-7, with 7 bases fitting TRBD2. The CDR3 covers 14 residues. V lost 4 bases and J lost 1; bases outside the gene matches: 4. Germline CDR1 and CDR2: LNHDA and SQIVND (reference sequence). CDR3 protein: CASSTSGLSYEQYF. The CDR3 region has the DNA TGTGCCAGTAGTACTAGCGGCCTTTCCTACGAGCAGTACTTC.

This clone was counted a few times. J is TRBJ2-5 and V is TRBV7-9; D possibly corresponds to TRBD2 (5 bases). V lost 5 bases and J lost 2, with 12 bases in between. From germline, CDR1 is SEHNR and CDR2 FQNEAQ (reference sequence). This CDR3 comprises 14 residues. CDR3 nucleotides: TGTGCCAGCAGCGCCGCTCCGGGACAAGAGACCCAGTACTTC. The encoded protein is CASSAAPGQETQYF.

The V and J genes are TRBV9 and TRBJ2-7, with 7 bases aligning to TRBD2. CDR1 SGDLS and CDR2 YYNGEE come from the germline V gene. CDR3 length: 15 amino acids. J gave up 4 bases and V 0 bases, and 7 bases lay outside the gene matches. CDR3 residues: CASSVGAGVIYEQYF. The DNA for the CDR3 is TGTGCCAGCAGCGTAGGGGCGGGGGTTATTTACGAGCAGTACTTC.

V usage is TRBV7-3 and J usage is TRBJ2-3, with 9 bases lining up with TRBD2. This CDR3 is built from 16 residues. Trimming took 5 bases from V and 4 from J; bases not matched to a gene: 10. CDR1 and CDR2 (germline): SGHTA, FQGTGA. The CDR3 sequence is CASSPSASGNADTQYF. The CDR3 region has the DNA TGTGCCAGCAGCCCTTCGGCTAGCGGGAACGCAGATACGCAGTATTTT.

This sequence joins TRBV30 and TRBJ2-5; 8 nucleotides match TRBD1. Germline assignment: CDR1 GTSNPN and CDR2 SVGIG (reference sequence). J lost 5 bases, V lost 7 bases, and 9 bases had no gene match. CDR3 length: 13 residues. The CDR3 sequence is CAFETGVGETQYF. For the CDR3, the DNA is TGTGCCTTTGAGACAGGGGTAGGGGAGACCCAGTACTTC.

This clone has just one count. V and J are TRBV18 and TRBJ1-6; no clear D gene. Trimming pared 2 bases from V and 5 bases from J, leaving 10 bases between. Germline assignment: CDR1 KGHSH and CDR2 LQKENI. This CDR3 region has 15 residues. The CDR3 is CASSPTISDNSPLHF. CDR3 nucleotides: TGTGCCAGCTCACCAACCATTAGCGATAATTCACCCCTCCACTTT. Filled out from reference TRBV18 and TRBJ1-6, the complete variable domain reads NAGVMQNPRHLVRRRGQEARLRCSPMKGHSHVYWYRQLPEEGLKFMVYLQKENIIDESGMPKERFSAEFPKEGPSILRIQQVVRGDSAAYFCASSPTISDNSPLHFGNGTRLTVT.

The rearrangement joins TRBV6-5 to TRBJ1-2, with D maybe TRBD1 (5 bases). The germline CDR1 and CDR2 sequences are MNHEY and SVGAGI. CDR3 length: 14 residues. V was trimmed by 2 bases and J by 7 bases, leaving 14 bases between them. The CDR3 loop is CASSYGAGYGGYTF. DNA for the CDR3: TGTGCCAGCAGTTACGGGGCAGGGTACGGTGGCTACACCTTC.

The CDR3 DNA follows: TGTGCCAGCAGTGACACCCAAGGACTAGCGGGAGGGGATACGCAGTATTTT. It encodes CASSDTQGLAGGDTQYF. The genes are TRBV6-4 and TRBJ2-3; 15 nucleotides align to TRBD2. Trimming took 2 bases from V and 6 from J; bases not matched to a gene: 6. The CDR3 length is 17 residues. Per the germline V gene, CDR1 is MRHNA and CDR2 is SNTAGT.

This chain connects TRBV19 to TRBJ2-7, with TRBD2 matching over 8 bases. This CDR3 spans 17 amino acids. Germline V gene sequence: CDR1 LNHDA, CDR2 SQIVND (reference sequence). V lost 2 bases, J lost 4 bases, and 13 bases stayed unmatched. CDR3 nucleotides: TGTGCCAGTAGTATATCCCGCGGCGCGGGAGGTCAATACGAGCAGTACTTC. Encoded protein: CASSISRGAGGQYEQYF.

V is TRBV9 and J is TRBJ2-3; possible D gene TRBD2, 6 bases. This CDR3 has 16 residues. Germline lookup yields CDR1 SGDLS and CDR2 YYNGEE. V gave up 4 bases and J gave up 0 bases, with 15 bases separating them. CDR3: CASSPVGSGSTDTQYF. In DNA form, the CDR3 reads TGTGCCAGCAGCCCCGTGGGTAGCGGCAGCACAGATACGCAGTATTTT.

The chain couples TRBV6-5 to TRBJ2-1; D not resolved. V was cut by 8 bases and J by 4 bases, with 6 bases left in between. Germline CDR1 and CDR2: MNHEY and SVGAGI. CDR3 length equals 11 residues. In DNA, the CDR3 is TGTGCCAGCGGTTCTTACAATGAGCAGTTCTTC. Amino acids: CASGSYNEQFF.

This sequence joins TRBV19 and TRBJ2-7; 10 bases are a match to TRBD1. Trimming removed 7 bases from V and 3 bases from J; junction bases left unmatched: 3. The CDR3 is 13 residues long. The germline V gene encodes CDR1 LNHDA and CDR2 SQIVND (reference sequence). The CDR3 loop is CASKGTGDYEQYF. The CDR3, as DNA: TGTGCCAGTAAAGGGACAGGGGACTACGAGCAGTACTTC.

The chain uses TRBV27 and TRBJ2-1; 8 bases map to TRBD2. This CDR3 has 14 amino acids. The V gene's germline CDR1 is MNHEY and CDR2 SMNVEV (reference sequence). Trimming at V came to 6 bases and at J to 7 bases, leaving 8 bases not matched to a gene. CDR3 in amino acids: CASRNPGGRNEQFF. The CDR3 nucleotides are TGTGCCAGCAGAAACCCGGGGGGGCGGAATGAGCAGTTCTTC.

CDR3 residues: CASSLISQPQHF. CDR3 DNA sequence: TGTGCCAGCAGCTTAATCAGTCAGCCCCAGCATTTT. The chain links TRBV7-2 to TRBJ1-5, with D unclear. This CDR3 contains 12 residues. Germline-derived CDR1 and CDR2 are SGHTA and FQGNSA. With 2 bases removed from V and 6 bases from J, the gap between germline ends came to 5 bases.

V gene TRBV6-5 combines with J gene TRBJ2-2, with 7 bases matching TRBD1. J was trimmed by 4 bases and V by 6 bases; bases with no gene match: 5. Germline assignment: CDR1 MNHEY and CDR2 SVGAGI. The CDR3 spans 14 residues. The DNA for the CDR3 is TGTGCCAGCAGCCCACAGGGGTCCACCGGGGAGCTGTTTTTT. Its translation is CASSPQGSTGELFF.

The V call is TRBV19, the J call TRBJ1-3; perhaps TRBD1 as D (6 bases). V lost 4 bases and J 0 bases, leaving 16 bases between the germline ends. The CDR3 extends over 17 amino acids. CDR1 and CDR2 from the germline V gene are LNHDA and SQIVND (reference sequence). CDR3 nucleotides: TGTGCCAGTAGTACCCTCCAGGGGATTAACTCTGGAAACACCATATATTTT. It translates to CASSTLQGINSGNTIYF.